This T cell receptor (beta chain) originates from a study of cytomegalovirus exposure and HLA in healthy donors. PCR used 60 Vbeta primers and 13 Jbeta primers. In the authors' workflow: An analysis performed later counted about 80 million unique TCR beta chains (roughly 11 million of them shared). Sequencing was performed with immunoSEQ multiplex PCR; in TCRdb, only in-frame clones are kept and a portion is missing. D and trimming come from the DNA, and the V and J calls and clone size come from that table. This sample has some 120,000 clones, with 80% to 85% found just once. This receptor was identified in a woman aged 40 to 50 in good health and CMV-seronegative. The specimen was PBMCs.

CDR3: CASSVRAGASYEQYF. In nucleotides, the CDR3 is TGTGCCAGCAGTGTTAGAGCGGGGGCCTCCTACGAGCAGTACTTC. The chain carries TRBV6-1 and TRBJ2-7; 8 nucleotides match TRBD2. CDR1 is MNHNS and CDR2 is SASEGT in the germline V gene. J gave up 0 bases and V 4 bases, and 5 bases lay outside the gene matches. The CDR3 consists of 15 residues.